Sequencing of this TCR beta chain was carried out in a study of blood T cells in healthy people across ages. With 0 bases removed from V and 7 bases from J, the gap between germline ends came to 12 bases. The CDR3 runs to 15 residues. The germline CDR1 and CDR2 sequences are SGHAT and FQNNGV. Primers used in a second PCR of roughly 7 to 12 cycles were a sample-barcoded 5' primer and a J-beta primer mix. MiXCR, applied by TCRdb to the 5' RACE reads, yields one record per CDR3 protein. The sample lists over 700,000 distinct CDR3 sequences; roughly 25% were seen once. These same data were also listed under a study on T cells of mothers and their children. That paper notes: The authors found no persistent microchimeric T cell clones.

The chain is built from TRBV11-2 and TRBJ1-4, with D hard to call. The specimen sequenced was blood. This clonotype was obtained from a boy aged 5-17 years in good health. The DNA of the CDR3 is TGTGCCAGCAGCTTAGAAGGGTCTTGGGGTGAAAAACTGTTTTTT. Its translation: CASSLEGSWGEKLFF.